The TCR beta chain under discussion was sequenced for a study of blood T cells in healthy people across ages. The CDR3 runs 18 residues. Germline CDR1 and CDR2: SNHLY and FYNNEI. Details on this clonotype: The junction shows a germline mismatch at one end, possibly a read error.

The second PCR ran roughly 6 to 11 cycles with a sample-barcoded 5' primer and J-beta primers. Each CDR3 protein gets one entry after TCRdb re-called the 5' RACE reads with MiXCR. The sample has 1 million to 1.2 million distinct CDR3 sequences, 35% to 45% seen once; the top ten hold around 13%. This TCR was recovered from a man aged 18 to 30 in good health. Input material: blood. The chain recombines TRBV2 with TRBJ1-2; the match to TRBD1 covers 7 bases. The CDR3: CASGEAHRGPQEVYGYTF. In DNA form, the CDR3 reads TGTGCCAGCGGTGAAGCCCACAGGGGACCCCAGGAAGTATATGGCTACACCTTC.